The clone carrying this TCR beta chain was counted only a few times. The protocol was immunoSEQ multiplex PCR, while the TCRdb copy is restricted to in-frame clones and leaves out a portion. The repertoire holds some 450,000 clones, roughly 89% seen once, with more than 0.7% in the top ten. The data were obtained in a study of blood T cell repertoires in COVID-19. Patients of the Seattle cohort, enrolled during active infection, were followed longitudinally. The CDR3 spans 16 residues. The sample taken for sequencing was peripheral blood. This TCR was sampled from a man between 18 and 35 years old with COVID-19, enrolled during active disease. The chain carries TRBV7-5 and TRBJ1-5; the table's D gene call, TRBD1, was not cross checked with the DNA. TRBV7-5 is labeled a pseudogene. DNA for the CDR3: TGTGTCAGAAGCCAGGAAACGGGACAGGGATATCAGCCCCAGCATTTT. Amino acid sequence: CVRSQETGQGYQPQHF.